These T cell receptor beta chains were read from a single sample in a study of blood T cell repertoires in COVID-19. Profiled with immunoSEQ multiplex PCR; TCRdb holds only in-frame clones, not every one. The sample holds around 200,000 clones, around four fifths seen once. Sequencing input: peripheral blood. The receptors originated from a man aged 45-60 years with active or convalescent COVID-19. Both conserved end residues are part of each CDR3. Fields, in order: clone size, J gene, CDR3 length, D gene, V gene, CDR3 protein, CDR3 DNA. A D gene is named only where the DNA matches it firmly. Rows give clone size only sometimes, using once, few, many, or a class for an expanded clone.

.	TRBJ2-1	17	TRBD1	TRBV11-3	CASSSSRGQGEGNEQFF	TGTGCCAGCAGCTCGAGCCGGGGACAGGGTGAAGGCAATGAGCAGTTCTTC
.	TRBJ2-7	15	.	TRBV5-6	CASSLGLESSYEQYF	TGTGCCAGCAGCTTGGGGCTAGAGAGCTCCTACGAGCAGTACTTC
.	TRBJ2-3	15	.	TRBV5-4	CASSKGGAETDTQYF	TGTGCCAGCAGCAAGGGTGGGGCGGAAACAGATACGCAGTATTTT
.	TRBJ2-2	15	.	TRBV12-5	CASGLVLGGPGELFF	TGTGCTAGTGGTTTGGTCCTGGGGGGTCCCGGGGAGCTGTTTTTT
.	TRBJ2-5	15	TRBD2	TRBV27	CASSGTSAFLETQYF	TGTGCCAGTTCCGGGACTAGCGCCTTCTTAGAGACCCAGTACTTC
.	TRBJ2-1	13	.	TRBV29-1	CSGPSDGGGRQFF	TGCAGCGGACCTAGCGATGGGGGTGGCAGGCAGTTCTTC
few	TRBJ2-1	12	TRBD2	TRBV3-1/TRBV3-2	CASSQDSGSEFF	TGTGCCAGCAGCCAAGATAGCGGGAGTGAGTTCTTC
few	TRBJ2-7	16	.	TRBV27	CASSPPMVRGSYEQYF	TGTGCCAGCAGCCCCCCAATGGTACGGGGGTCCTACGAGCAGTACTTC
.	TRBJ2-3	14	.	TRBV6-5	CASRTGTPGDTQYF	TGTGCCAGCAGGACCGGGACTCCCGGGGATACGCAGTATTTT
few	TRBJ1-5	13	TRBD1	TRBV20-1	CSASTGGGQPQHF	TGCAGTGCTAGTACAGGGGGCGGTCAGCCCCAGCATTTT
.	TRBJ2-1	15	TRBD2	TRBV27	CASSSPLAVYNEQFF	TGTGCCAGCAGTTCCCCCCTAGCGGTTTACAATGAGCAGTTCTTC
.	TRBJ1-5	15	.	TRBV7-9	CASTLGGEVAQPQHF	TGTGCCAGCACCCTGGGAGGGGAGGTAGCTCAGCCCCAGCATTTT
.	TRBJ2-3	12	.	TRBV13	CASSLSTDTQYF	TGTGCCAGCAGCTTGAGTACAGATACGCAGTATTTT
few	TRBJ1-2	13	.	TRBV11-2	CASSHEGNYGYTF	TGTGCCAGCAGTCACGAGGGTAACTATGGCTACACCTTC
.	TRBJ1-5	14	TRBD1	TRBV2	CASRDQGGGQPQHF	TGTGCCAGCAGGGACCAGGGGGGAGGTCAGCCCCAGCATTTT
few	TRBJ1-6	15	.	TRBV5-1	CASSLQARGNSPLHF	TGCGCCAGCAGCTTGCAGGCCCGGGGAAATTCACCCCTCCACTTT
once	TRBJ2-2	13	.	TRBV14	CASSLGSTGELFF	TGTGCCAGCAGCCTAGGGAGCACCGGGGAGCTGTTTTTT